The 18 T cell receptor beta chains listed next were all sequenced from one sample in a study of T cells in Graves' hyperthyroidism and ophthalmopathy (dated by TCRdb to about 2019). The library relied on multiplex PCR. The reads were generated on an Illumina HiSeq 2000. TCR beta CDR3 regions were amplified from RNA transcripts. The first round of RT-PCR for the TCR CDR3 was performed with the HTBI primer set and the Qiagen OneStep RT-PCR kit. TCRdb reprocessed the public reads (quality trimming at Q25 with fastp, clone calling with MiXCR) and kept in-frame beta chains. Rows merge per CDR3 protein into single entries with the most common DNA and genes. For this sample there are 600,000 or so distinct CDR3 sequences; 15% to 20% appear just once. The ten largest clones add up to approximately 3.9% of the sample. Sequencing was done on a sample of blood. Receptor source: a woman aged 25 to 39 with Graves' hyperthyroidism.

At least ten counts were recorded for this clonotype. V and J are TRBV6-1 and TRBJ2-1, with TRBD2 matching over 11 bases. With V trimmed by 0 bases and J by 7 bases, 2 bases remained unmatched. Per germline, CDR1 MNHNS and CDR2 SASEGT. CDR3 size: 15 residues. The CDR3 reads CASSEASSGRNEQFF. The CDR3 DNA reads TGTGCCAGCAGTGAAGCATCTAGCGGGAGGAATGAGCAGTTCTTC.

This clonotype came up many times. V gene TRBV6-1 combines with J gene TRBJ2-7; no clear D. V was trimmed by 5 bases and J by 3 bases, leaving 14 bases between them. The germline gives CDR1 MNHNS, CDR2 SASEGT. This CDR3 region has 14 residues. The CDR3 region has the DNA TGTGCCAGCAGTCCTGATACATGGATCTACGAGCAGTACTTC. It yields the protein CASSPDTWIYEQYF.

This clonotype has just a few counts. The rearrangement joins TRBV6-1 to TRBJ2-5; D is perhaps TRBD2 (6 bases). In germline, CDR1 is MNHNS, CDR2 SASEGT. The CDR3 loop spans 14 amino acids. Trimming left V 5 bases short and J 5 bases short, with 15 bases between. CDR3 sequence (DNA): TGTGCCAGCAGTCCCCCGGGGGTTGACGAGACCCAGTACTTC. Translation: CASSPPGVDETQYF.

This clonotype was seen only a few times. The chain combines TRBV20-1 with TRBJ1-4; 9 bases match TRBD1. The CDR3 loop spans 14 amino acids. Germline-derived CDR1 and CDR2 are DFQATT and SNEGSKA (reference sequence). With 6 bases clipped from V and 13 bases from J, the junction kept 15 bases outside the gene matches. CDR3 in amino acids: CSAGKGQGSVRLFF. CDR3 nucleotide sequence: TGCAGTGCGGGAAAGGGACAGGGTAGCGTTCGACTGTTTTTT.

Ten or more counts support this clonotype. V usage is TRBV12-5 and J usage is TRBJ1-4, with unresolved D. The CDR3 totals 11 residues. Germline CDR1 is LGHNT and CDR2 is FRNRAP. The ends were cut back, 3 bases at V and 8 bases at J, with 4 bases in the middle. The chain's CDR3 is CASGLGEKLFF. In nucleotides, the CDR3 is TGTGCTAGTGGTTTAGGAGAAAAACTGTTTTTT.

Notes on this clonotype: A read error is possible here, since a much larger clone lies one base away. V is TRBV20-1 and J is TRBJ2-3; D possibly matches TRBD1 or TRBD2 (5 bases each). The CDR3 length is 14 residues. Germline V gene data show CDR1 as DFQATT and CDR2 as SNEGSKA (reference sequence). V lost 0 bases and J lost 8, with 15 bases in between. CDR3 nucleotide sequence: TGCAGTGCTAGAGAGCCTATACTTGGGGGTACGCAGTATTTT. It specifies CSAREPILGGTQYF.

This clonotype was picked up many times. The V call is TRBV7-9, the J call TRBJ2-5; D possibly uses TRBD1 or TRBD2 (5 bases each). The V gene's germline CDR1 is SEHNR and CDR2 FQNEAQ (reference sequence). Trimming took off 3 bases at V and 3 bases at J, with 17 bases between the two ends. This CDR3 comprises 16 residues. The CDR3 coding sequence is TGTGCCAGCAGCTTCCCCGGGGACGGCGGAAAAGAGACCCAGTACTTC. It translates to CASSFPGDGGKETQYF.

As for this clonotype: A read error is possible here, since a much larger clone lies one base away. V is TRBV30 and J is TRBJ1-1; D is undetermined. V was cut by 6 bases and J by 5 bases, with 19 bases left in between. The germline V gene encodes CDR1 GTSNPN and CDR2 SVGIG (reference sequence). CDR3 length equals 14 residues. CDR3 loop: CACLFLGFRTEAFF. The DNA for the CDR3 is TGTGCCTGCCTTTTTTTGGGGTTCAGGACTGAAGCTTTCTTT. The variable domain in full, completed from reference TRBV30 and TRBJ1-1, reads SQTIHQWPATLVQPVGSPLSLECTVEGTSNPNLYWYRQAAGRGLQLLFYSVGIGQISSEVPQNLSASRPQDRQFILSSKKLLLSDSGFYLCACLFLGFRTEAFFGQGTRLTVV.

This clonotype was picked up many times. The chain has TRBV3-1 and TRBJ2-6; 9 nucleotides match TRBD1. The CDR3 covers 15 residues. The germline CDR1 and CDR2 sequences are LGHDT and YNNKEL (reference sequence). With V trimmed by 8 bases and J by 6 bases, 8 bases remained unmatched. The DNA for the CDR3 is TGTGCCAGCGGTCCCCGGGACAGGGCGGCCAACGTCCTGACTTTC. This gives the protein CASGPRDRAANVLTF.

Ten or more counts support this clonotype. This sequence joins TRBV30 and TRBJ2-7; D may be TRBD2 (5 bases). The CDR3 sequence is 13 residues long. Germline CDR1 is GTSNPN and CDR2 is SVGIG (reference sequence). V lost 0 bases, J lost 3 bases, and 9 bases lay in between. In DNA form, the CDR3 reads TGTGCCTGGAGTGTAACTAGTCACTACGAGCAGTACTTC. Encoded protein: CAWSVTSHYEQYF.

This clonotype has a count of ten or more. V gene TRBV28 combines with J gene TRBJ1-5; D is possibly TRBD1 (6 bases). The germline V gene encodes CDR1 MDHEN and CDR2 SYDVKM. Trimming stripped 7 bases from V and 3 bases from J, with 19 bases between. CDR3 size: 16 residues. CDR3 coding DNA: TGTGCCAGCATTGAAAGGTCCAGGGGAAACAATCAGCCCCAGCATTTT. Translated: CASIERSRGNNQPQHF.

This clonotype occurred many times. The chain carries TRBV19 and TRBJ2-5; D gene uncertain. The CDR3 totals 15 residues. V lost 5 bases and J 5 bases, leaving 18 bases between the germline ends. In germline, CDR1 is LNHDA, CDR2 SQIVND (reference sequence). The CDR3 DNA is TGTGCCAGTAGTCCCTCGGGCCCTGGGAAGGAGACCCAGTACTTC. Translating it yields CASSPSGPGKETQYF. Full variable domain (outside the CDR3, taken from reference TRBV19 and TRBJ2-5): DGGITQSPKYLFRKEGQNVTLSCEQNLNHDAMYWYRQDPGQGLRLIYYSQIVNDFQKGDIAEGYSVSREKKESFPLTVTSAQKNPTAFYLCASSPSGPGKETQYFGPGTRLLVL.

The chain joins TRBV5-1 to TRBJ2-3; D gene unclear. Germline-derived CDR1 and CDR2 are SGHRS and YFSETQ. Trimming shortened V by 4 bases and J by 5 bases, and 5 bases separated the two germline ends. This CDR3 contains 11 residues. The CDR3 protein is CASSIQDTQYF. The DNA for the CDR3 is TGCGCCAGCAGCATCCAAGATACGCAGTATTTT.

This clonotype turned up a few times. The chain joins TRBV27 to TRBJ1-5; no definite D call. CDR3 length: 12 amino acids. V was pared by 5 bases and J by 9 bases, with 11 bases between. Germline values: CDR1 MNHEY, CDR2 SMNVEV (reference sequence). The CDR3 sequence: CASSPTGGPQHF. In DNA form, the CDR3 reads TGTGCCAGCAGTCCGACCGGTGGGCCCCAGCATTTT.

In this sample, this clonotype turned up a few times. The genes are TRBV7-3 and TRBJ2-5; D gene unclear. CDR3 length: 13 residues. From germline, CDR1 is SGHTA and CDR2 FQGTGA. Trimming took 2 bases from V and 4 from J, leaving 8 bases between them. The CDR3 loop is CASSLLVTETQYF. Written as DNA, the CDR3 is TGTGCCAGCAGCTTACTAGTAACAGAGACCCAGTACTTC.

The count of this clonotype is one. J is TRBJ1-2 and V is TRBV19, with 8 positions matching TRBD1. From germline, CDR1 is LNHDA and CDR2 SQIVND (reference sequence). V lost 7 bases, J lost 4 bases, and 14 bases stayed unmatched. This CDR3 has 16 amino acids. The CDR3 region has the DNA TGTGCCAGTACCTGGGGGCAGGGGGCAACCGCCTATGGCTACACCTTC. It is translated as CASTWGQGATAYGYTF.

This clonotype was picked up many times. This chain links TRBV29-1 with TRBJ2-7, with 7 bases fitting TRBD1. The CDR3 sequence is 16 residues long. V shed 0 bases and J 2 bases; nucleotides not matched to a gene: 10. Germline CDR1 and CDR2: SQVTM and ANQGSEA. DNA of the CDR3: TGCAGCGTTGAAGATGGGGGAACAGGGGTAGCCTACGAGCAGTACTTC. It specifies CSVEDGGTGVAYEQYF.

This clonotype was picked up many times. The rearrangement links TRBV28 to TRBJ1-2; perhaps TRBD1 as D (5 bases). Trimming removed 3 bases from V and 8 bases from J, with 22 bases in between. The CDR3 runs to 16 residues. Germline V CDR1 and CDR2: MDHEN, SYDVKM. The CDR3 bases are TGTGCCAGCAGTTTTCAGCCGGGCACTGGGGGGAAGGGCTACACCTTC. As protein: CASSFQPGTGGKGYTF.